This TCR beta chain comes out of a study of blood T cell repertoires in COVID-19. The wider study: Samples came from the United States, Italy and Spain, spanning acute and convalescent COVID-19. T cells, B-cell-depleted T cells, or PBMCs provided the cDNA or gDNA that served as material.

Germline-derived CDR1 and CDR2 are GTSNPN and SVGIG (reference sequence). V lost 2 bases and J lost 5; bases outside the gene matches: 2. CDR3 size: 13 residues. This clone was counted a few times. Seattle enrolled patients during active infection and tracked them longitudinally. Original data processing: Amplification from reference gene primers served as the basis for estimated nucleated cell counts. The repertoire was sequenced with immunoSEQ multiplex PCR; TCRdb's copy has only in-frame clones and lacks some. V and J calls and clone size are as listed in that table; D and trimming were resolved from the DNA. The sample shows around 250,000 clones, 86% of them seen only once.

The TCR comes from a woman of 80 years or more with COVID-19, enrolled during active disease. The chain recombines TRBV30 with TRBJ1-5, with 8 bases identical to TRBD1. Sequenced input: peripheral blood. The CDR3: CAWSTGGDQPQHF. The DNA of the CDR3 is TGTGCCTGGAGTACAGGGGGGGATCAGCCCCAGCATTTT.